These 18 T cell receptor beta chains originate from one sample sequenced in a study of CXCR3-negative and CXCR3-positive naive CD8 T cells. With UMI labels, 5' RACE was used to prepare the TRB cDNA libraries. TCRdb reprocessed the 5' RACE reads, with one entry per CDR3 protein and no DNA. Seen in this sample are over 100,000 distinct CDR3 sequences; the ten most common clones hold under 0.5%. Sequencing was performed on naive CXCR3- CD8+ T cells from blood. The subset denotes: CD45RO-CCR7+CD27+CD95- naive CD8+ T cells lacking CXCR3 (TNR3-). These receptors were taken from a human donor in good health. Some clones in this sample may be carry-over from other donors' samples.

The chain is built from TRBV28 and TRBJ2-2; TCRdb picks TRBD2, but there is no DNA to check that call. The CDR3 has 16 residues. CDR1 is MDHEN, CDR2 SYDVKM, per germline. CDR3 sequence reads: CASSGLLAPLVGELFF.

The chain is built from TRBV7-2 and TRBJ2-2; the TCRdb call, TRBD2, lacks DNA for checking. This CDR3 has 16 amino acids. CDR1 SGHTA and CDR2 FQGNSA come from the germline V gene. This CDR3 reads CASSPQGGRSVGELFF.

This chain links TRBV15 with TRBJ2-1; TCRdb's D call, TRBD1, is unchecked because there is no DNA. From germline, CDR1 is LNHNV and CDR2 YYDKDF (reference sequence). The CDR3 contains 15 residues. This CDR3 reads CATSLGGAEYNEQFF.

V usage is TRBV28 and J usage is TRBJ2-7; the TCRdb call, TRBD1, lacks DNA for checking. The CDR3 has 13 amino acids. Germline V gives CDR1 MDHEN, CDR2 SYDVKM. The chain's CDR3 is CASSLDGGYEQYF.

The chain carries TRBV6-6 and TRBJ2-1; as DNA is missing, the TRBD1 call by TCRdb cannot be tested. CDR1 and CDR2 from the germline V gene are MNHNY and SVGAGI (reference sequence). CDR3 length: 17 residues. This chain's CDR3 is CASSDPSGTGTYNEQFF.

The chain is built from TRBV7-9 and TRBJ2-7. This CDR3 contains 11 residues. Germline V gene lookup returns CDR1 SEHNR and CDR2 FQNEAQ (reference sequence). This chain's CDR3 is CASSLELEQYF.

The genes are TRBV5-6 and TRBJ1-4. The CDR3 runs 13 residues. Germline V gene lookup returns CDR1 SGHDT and CDR2 YYEEEE. The CDR3 reads CASSSEKNEKLFF.

This rearrangement joins TRBV7-9 to TRBJ2-7. The CDR3 covers 14 residues. Looked up from germline, CDR1 is SEHNR and CDR2 is FQNEAQ (reference sequence). The CDR3 sequence is CASSLALADVEQYF.

The rearrangement uses TRBV28 and TRBJ2-3. The CDR3 length is 13 residues. The germline CDR1 and CDR2 sequences are MDHEN and SYDVKM. The CDR3 loop reads CAGRGVGTDTQYF.

The V call is TRBV7-9, the J call TRBJ2-1; as DNA is missing, the TRBD1 call by TCRdb cannot be tested. The CDR3 has 13 residues. Germline V gene lookup returns CDR1 SEHNR and CDR2 FQNEAQ (reference sequence). CDR3: CATSPLSYNEQFF.

The genes are TRBV7-9 and TRBJ1-4. This CDR3 spans 13 amino acids. Germline V gene sequence: CDR1 SEHNR, CDR2 FQNEAQ (reference sequence). The CDR3 sequence: CASRSGTSEKLFF.

The chain joins TRBV7-8 to TRBJ2-3; the TCRdb call, TRBD2, lacks DNA for checking. The CDR3 covers 16 residues. Looked up from germline, CDR1 is SGHVS and CDR2 is FQNEAQ. CDR3 sequence: CASSFTSGSIADTQYF.

The chain couples TRBV12-3 or TRBV12-4 to TRBJ2-1; TCRdb's D call, TRBD2, is unchecked because there is no DNA. The CDR3 contains 18 residues. The CDR3 here is CASSLPPTSPSSYNEQFF.

V usage is TRBV3-1 and J usage is TRBJ2-7; TCRdb names TRBD1, which stays unverified in the absence of DNA. Germline CDR1 and CDR2: LGHDT and YNNKEL (reference sequence). This CDR3 contains 16 residues. CDR3 in amino acids: CASSRGTAPLTYKQYF.

The rearrangement uses TRBV20-1 and TRBJ2-7; the D call from TCRdb, TRBD1, cannot be confirmed without DNA. Looked up from germline, CDR1 is DFQATT and CDR2 is SNEGSKA (reference sequence). The CDR3 sequence is 14 residues long. Here the CDR3 reads CSAIPPGPTYEQYF.

This chain joins TRBV20-1 and TRBJ2-7; TCRdb outputs TRBD1, but without DNA this stays unchecked. This CDR3 contains 15 residues. Germline CDR1 reads DFQATT; CDR2 reads SNEGSKA (reference sequence). This CDR3 reads CSARVTGGDSYEQYF.

The chain carries TRBV12-5 and TRBJ2-5; checking the TCRdb D call of TRBD1 is not possible without DNA. There are 14 residues in the CDR3. CDR1 LGHNT and CDR2 FRNRAP come from the germline V gene. The CDR3 sequence: CASGLANREETQYF.

The J gene is TRBJ2-7, the V gene TRBV5-5; TCRdb names TRBD1, which stays unverified in the absence of DNA. This CDR3 has 14 amino acids. CDR1 is SGHKS, CDR2 YYEKEE, per germline (reference sequence). The CDR3 loop is CASSAYRESYEQYF.